A single sample gave rise to the 26 T cell receptor beta chains below, sequenced in a study of identical twins. Each CDR3 protein is one row after TCRdb ran MiXCR on the 5' RACE reads. This sample has 280,000 or so distinct CDR3 sequences; more than 6.5% occur once, and the top ten carry around 2.1%. The same sample was also used in a study of yellow fever vaccine responses in identical twins.

The sample taken for sequencing was memory (CD45RO+) T cells sorted from blood. The source of these receptors is a woman aged 18-29 years in good health.

This clonotype was seen more than once but under ten times. This rearrangement joins TRBV15 to TRBJ2-1; D possibly corresponds to TRBD2 (5 bases). The V gene lost 0 bases and the J gene lost 6 bases, with 12 bases spanning the gap. The CDR3 loop spans 15 amino acids. Germline V lookup: CDR1 LNHNV, CDR2 YYDKDF (reference sequence). CDR3 bases: TGTGCCACCAGCAGAGAGTGGCAGGCGGGCAATGAGCAGTTCTTC. As protein: CATSREWQAGNEQFF.

This clonotype showed up just a few times. This chain links TRBV5-6 with TRBJ2-7; weak D call: TRBD1 (6 bases). The germline gives CDR1 SGHDT, CDR2 YYEEEE. The CDR3 runs to 15 residues. The V gene lost 0 bases and the J gene lost 2 bases, with 12 bases spanning the gap. In nucleotides, the CDR3 is TGTGCCAGCAGCTTGGCCCCAGGGGATCCCTACGAGCAGTACTTC. Translated: CASSLAPGDPYEQYF. The full variable domain, completed using reference TRBV5-6 and TRBJ2-7, is DAGVTQSPTHLIKTRGQQVTLRCSPKSGHDTVSWYQQALGQGPQFIFQYYEEEERQRGNFPDRFSGHQFPNYSSELNVNALLLGDSALYLCASSLAPGDPYEQYFGPGTRLTVT.

This clonotype has at least ten counts. The gene calls are TRBV7-2 and TRBJ1-1, with TRBD1 matching 7 bases. Trimming at V came to 5 bases and at J to 0 bases, leaving 6 bases not matched to a gene. Germline V gene data show CDR1 as SGHTA and CDR2 as FQGNSA. This CDR3 has 15 residues. CDR3 residues: CASSRQGLMNTEAFF. CDR3 in DNA: TGTGCCAGCAGCCGACAGGGATTAATGAACACTGAAGCTTTCTTT. Full variable domain (missing parts from reference TRBV7-2 and TRBJ1-1): GAGVSQSPSNKVTEKGKDVELRCDPISGHTALYWYRQSLGQGLEFLIYFQGNSAPDKSGLPSDRFSAERTGGSVSTLTIQRTQQEDSAVYLCASSRQGLMNTEAFFGQGTRLTVV.

In this sample, this clonotype turned up a few times. This CDR3 is CASSPRLAMYTGELFF. The CDR3 DNA is TGTGCCAGCAGCCCTAGGCTAGCGATGTACACCGGGGAGCTGTTTTTT. The chain has TRBV9 and TRBJ2-2, with D possibly being TRBD2 (6 bases). CDR3 length equals 16 residues. Germline loops: CDR1 SGDLS, CDR2 YYNGEE. V was trimmed by 4 bases and J by 3 bases, leaving 16 bases between them.

This clonotype appeared many times. J is TRBJ2-1 and V is TRBV20-1; 13 nucleotides agree with TRBD2. Germline CDR1 and CDR2: DFQATT and SNEGSKA (reference sequence). V was clipped by 3 bases and J by 9 bases; unmatched bases: 8. The CDR3 runs 15 residues. This chain's CDR3 is CSASAGTSGMSEQFF. For the CDR3, the DNA is TGCAGTGCTAGCGCCGGGACTAGCGGGATGAGTGAGCAGTTCTTC.

The genes are TRBV5-6 and TRBJ2-5, with 8 bases matching TRBD1. The CDR3 extends over 15 amino acids. The trim removed 4 bases at V and 2 bases at J, leaving 7 bases unmatched. CDR1 and CDR2 (germline): SGHDT, YYEEEE. In nucleotides, the CDR3 is TGTGCCAGCAGCATGTCGGACAGGGATCAAGAGACCCAGTACTTC. Encoded protein: CASSMSDRDQETQYF.

This rearrangement joins TRBV15 to TRBJ1-5, with D hard to call. Looked up from germline, CDR1 is LNHNV and CDR2 is YYDKDF (reference sequence). The length of the CDR3 is 14 residues. V lost 0 bases to trimming and J lost 6 bases, with 9 bases between them. Written as DNA, the CDR3 is TGTGCCACCAGCAGAGACAGGTTCGGTCAGCCCCAGCATTTT. It codes for CATSRDRFGQPQHF.

This clonotype has just a few counts. The chain employs TRBV4-2 and TRBJ2-2; 11 bases match TRBD2. V trimming: 5 bases; J trimming: 2 bases; junction bases outside the gene matches: 10. The CDR3 is made up of 18 amino acids. The germline CDR1 and CDR2 sequences are LGHNA and YNFKEQ. CDR3 sequence reads: CASSYTGLAAINTGELFF. The CDR3 coding sequence is TGTGCCAGCAGCTATACGGGACTAGCGGCGATAAACACCGGGGAGCTGTTTTTT.

The sample holds a few counts of this clonotype. The rearrangement joins TRBV11-3 to TRBJ2-7, with 7 bases matching TRBD2. Trimming cost V 5 bases and J 0 bases; bases outside gene matches: 10. This CDR3 spans 16 amino acids. Germline V gives CDR1 SGHNT, CDR2 YENEEA. Here the CDR3 DNA reads TGTGCCAGCAGCACCCGGCGGGAGCGAAGCTCCTACGAGCAGTACTTC. Translating it yields CASSTRRERSSYEQYF.

This clonotype was seen many times. The chain is built from TRBV7-8 and TRBJ2-1; D ambiguous. The ends were cut back, 5 bases at V and 3 bases at J, with 20 bases in the middle. The CDR3 covers 17 residues. Germline values: CDR1 SGHVS, CDR2 FQNEAQ. Here the CDR3 reads CASSPVVQLLLYNEQFF. The CDR3, as DNA: TGTGCCAGCAGCCCAGTCGTCCAACTACTGCTCTACAATGAGCAGTTCTTC. Full variable domain (outside the CDR3, taken from reference TRBV7-8 and TRBJ2-1): GAGVSQSPRYKVAKRGQDVALRCDPISGHVSLFWYQQALGQGPEFLTYFQNEAQLDKSGLPSDRFFAERPEGSVSTLKIQRTQQEDSAVYLCASSPVVQLLLYNEQFFGPGTRLTVL.

Concerning this clonotype: A junction boundary mismatches the germline segment, possibly from a read error. The chain links TRBV4-2 to TRBJ2-7; no definite D call. Germline V gene sequence: CDR1 LGHNA, CDR2 YNFKEQ. The CDR3 contains 14 residues. The CDR3 DNA reads as TGTGCCAGCAGCAAAGAGGACGGACCCTACGAGCAGTACTTC. As protein: CASSKEDGPYEQYF.

The chain combines TRBV2 with TRBJ1-4, with D possibly TRBD1 on 6 matching bases. V lost 6 bases and J lost 0, with 14 bases in between. The CDR3 runs 16 residues. In germline, CDR1 is SNHLY, CDR2 FYNNEI. The CDR3 coding sequence is TGTGCCAGCAGCCTCGACAGGCCCGCAACTAATGAAAAACTGTTTTTT. Residues: CASSLDRPATNEKLFF.

This clonotype was recorded many times. This sequence joins TRBV6-1 and TRBJ1-2, with a tentative D call TRBD1 (6 bases). CDR1 is MNHNS, CDR2 SASEGT, per germline. This CDR3 contains 17 residues. Trimming removed 6 bases from V and 2 bases from J, with 22 bases in between. CDR3 sequence reads: CASSPGVGGAKNYGYTF. CDR3 nucleotide sequence: TGTGCCAGCAGCCCCGGAGTAGGGGGGGCGAAGAACTATGGCTACACCTTC.

This clonotype was detected only a few times. The V and J genes are TRBV3-1 and TRBJ2-6, with 10 bases aligning to TRBD1. The CDR3 has 18 residues. CDR1 is LGHDT and CDR2 is YNNKEL in the germline V gene (reference sequence). Losses at the gene ends were 4 bases for V and 2 bases for J; bases not matched to a gene: 8. The CDR3 protein is CASSRRTGGRTGANVLTF. The DNA for the CDR3 is TGTGCCAGCAGCCGTCGGACAGGGGGGAGGACTGGGGCCAACGTCCTGACTTTC. The full variable domain, completed using reference TRBV3-1 and TRBJ2-6, is DTAVSQTPKYLVTQMGNDKSIKCEQNLGHDTMYWYKQDSKKFLKIMFSYNNKELIINETVPNRFSPKSPDKAHLNLHINSLELGDSAVYFCASSRRTGGRTGANVLTFGAGSRLTVL.

This clonotype was seen only a few times. This chain joins TRBV15 and TRBJ2-6; D is uncertain. CDR1 and CDR2 from the germline V gene are LNHNV and YYDKDF (reference sequence). V was pared by 0 bases and J by 2 bases, with 11 bases between. The CDR3 loop spans 17 amino acids. CDR3 nucleotides: TGTGCCACCAGCAGAGATAGGAATGTCGCTGGGGCCAACGTCCTGACTTTC. This gives the protein CATSRDRNVAGANVLTF.

This rearrangement joins TRBV20-1 to TRBJ2-7; TRBD1 agrees at 9 bases. This CDR3 has 11 residues. The V gene end was trimmed by 5 bases and the J gene end by 4 bases; junction bases not matched to a gene: 0. Germline CDR1 DFQATT, CDR2 SNEGSKA (reference sequence). CDR3 DNA: TGCAGTGCTGGGACAGGGTACGAGCAGTACGTC. As protein: CSAGTGYEQYV.

The V and J genes are TRBV6-2 or TRBV6-3 and TRBJ2-7; TRBD1 matches 8 bases. Germline V CDR1 and CDR2: MNHEY, SVGEGT. Losses at the gene ends were 8 bases for V and 3 bases for J; bases not matched to a gene: 6. This CDR3 is 13 amino acids long. DNA of the CDR3: TGTGCCAGCTGGAGCAGGGGGCGCTACGAGCAGTACTTC. This codes for CASWSRGRYEQYF.

A remark on this clonotype: Germline is not matched at one junction end, which may reflect a read error. The CDR3 DNA sequence: TGTGCCAGCAGCAGAGCTCGAACAGGGGAAACACCCCCCCACTTT. Residues: CASSRARTGETPPHF. The chain uses TRBV6-1 and TRBJ1-6, with TRBD1 identical over 7 bases. Germline V gene lookup returns CDR1 MNHNS and CDR2 SASEGT. The CDR3 covers 15 residues.

This clonotype was picked up a small number of times. This chain uses TRBV5-1 with TRBJ2-3, with a weak D call TRBD2 (5 bases). V was clipped by 5 bases and J by 4 bases, with 14 bases between them. The CDR3 is 14 amino acids. Germline V gene sequence: CDR1 SGHRS, CDR2 YFSETQ. The CDR3, as DNA: TGCGCCAGCAGGCTAGCATTCCCCCCAGATACGCAGTATTTT. The encoded protein is CASRLAFPPDTQYF.

This clonotype was detected a few times. The V call is TRBV28, the J call TRBJ2-2, with 7 nucleotides matching TRBD2. V dropped 5 bases and J dropped 4; count of bases not matched to a gene: 10. Germline CDR1 is MDHEN and CDR2 is SYDVKM. The CDR3 runs 16 residues. For the CDR3, the DNA is TGTGCCAGCAGTCCTAGGGACGGGAGGACCACCGGGGAGCTGTTTTTT. It codes for CASSPRDGRTTGELFF.

V is TRBV5-1 and J is TRBJ2-3; TRBD1 aligns across 9 bases. The J segment lost 4 bases and the V segment lost 2 bases, leaving 5 bases of the junction unmatched. The V gene's germline CDR1 is SGHRS and CDR2 YFSETQ. This CDR3 has 15 residues. CDR3 nucleotides: TGCGCCAGCAGCTTACAGGGGGCGCCCCCAGATACGCAGTATTTT. It is translated as CASSLQGAPPDTQYF.

The table lists this clonotype with a few counts. V usage is TRBV15 and J usage is TRBJ2-1; D is uncertain. Trimming stripped 3 bases from V and 1 base from J, with 7 bases between. The CDR3 runs to 14 residues. Germline loops: CDR1 LNHNV, CDR2 YYDKDF (reference sequence). As DNA, the CDR3 is TGTGCCACCAGCAGGGACGGGTCCTACAATGAGCAGTTCTTC. The encoded protein is CATSRDGSYNEQFF.

This clonotype has just a few counts. The chain has TRBV5-6 and TRBJ1-4; D gene uncertain. Trimming took 4 bases from V and 9 from J, leaving 16 bases between them. The V gene's germline CDR1 is SGHDT and CDR2 YYEEEE. The CDR3 extends over 14 amino acids. CDR3 coding DNA: TGTGCCAGCAGCCCCACGGGAAAGAGGAAAAAACTGTTTTTT. This gives the protein CASSPTGKRKKLFF.

This clonotype has only a few counts. The CDR3 spells CASSQGPGRVETQYF. CDR3 coding DNA: TGTGCCAGCAGCCAAGGTCCGGGTAGAGTGGAGACCCAGTACTTC. The gene calls are TRBV3-1 and TRBJ2-5; unclear D gene. Germline assignment: CDR1 LGHDT and CDR2 YNNKEL (reference sequence). V dropped 1 base and J dropped 5 bases, with 14 bases sitting between them. This CDR3 spans 15 amino acids.

V usage is TRBV9 and J usage is TRBJ1-6; unclear D gene. The V and J ends lost 4 bases and 9 bases respectively, with 17 bases between them. This CDR3 contains 15 residues. Germline CDR1 reads SGDLS; CDR2 reads YYNGEE. The CDR3 is CASSKRADSPSPLHF. As DNA, the CDR3 is TGTGCCAGCAGCAAGAGAGCGGATTCTCCTTCACCCCTCCACTTT.

This clonotype was recorded many times. This chain joins TRBV11-2 and TRBJ2-7; D may correspond to TRBD1 or TRBD2 (7 bases each). CDR1 is SGHAT and CDR2 is FQNNGV in the germline V gene. The CDR3 sequence is 13 residues long. V was clipped by 2 bases and J by 4 bases, with 9 bases between them. The DNA for the CDR3 is TGTGCCAGCAGCTTACAGGGGGGGTACGAGCAGTACGTC. This translates into CASSLQGGYEQYV.